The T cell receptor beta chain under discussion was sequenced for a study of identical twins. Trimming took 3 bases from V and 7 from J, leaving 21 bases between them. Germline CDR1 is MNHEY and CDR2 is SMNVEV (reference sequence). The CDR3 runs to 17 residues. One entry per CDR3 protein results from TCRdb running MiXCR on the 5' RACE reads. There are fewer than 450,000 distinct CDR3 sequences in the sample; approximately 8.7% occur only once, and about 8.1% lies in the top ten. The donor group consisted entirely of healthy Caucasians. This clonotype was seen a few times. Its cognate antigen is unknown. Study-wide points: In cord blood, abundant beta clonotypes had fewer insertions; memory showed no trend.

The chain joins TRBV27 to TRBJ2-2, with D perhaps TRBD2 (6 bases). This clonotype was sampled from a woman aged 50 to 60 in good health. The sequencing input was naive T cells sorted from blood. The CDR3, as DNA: TGTGCCAGCAGTTTCGGGAGTTGGGAGGAAGGTGGCGGGGAGCTGTTTTTT. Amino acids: CASSFGSWEEGGGELFF.